This T cell receptor beta chain appears in the sequencing data of a study of T cells in Graves' hyperthyroidism and ophthalmopathy. It was RNA transcripts that yielded the amplified TCR beta CDR3 regions. First-round RT-PCR targeting the TCR CDR3 was performed with the HTBI primer set. One entry per CDR3 protein results from TCRdb running MiXCR on the multiplex PCR reads. The repertoire holds about 600,000 distinct CDR3 sequences, about 16% seen once, with 3% to 4% in the top ten. Deletions cut 6 bases from V and 5 bases from J, with 13 bases between. Germline V CDR1 and CDR2: SQVTM, ANQGSEA. The CDR3 totals 12 residues.

This chain connects TRBV29-1 to TRBJ1-2; D is unclear. Specimen: blood. The TCR was taken from a woman in her forties with Graves' ophthalmopathy. As DNA, the CDR3 is TGCAGCGTCTGGCGGGAGCCTTATGGCTACACCTTC. Its protein is CSVWREPYGYTF.